This TCR beta chain was identified during a study of monozygotic twins with cystic fibrosis. TCRdb keeps only in-frame clones here, not all; method: immunoSEQ multiplex PCR. The data contain around 30,000 clones, 90% to 97% of them singletons. Germline CDR1 is SGHNT and CDR2 is YYREEE (reference sequence). After removal of 6 bases from V and 7 bases from J, the junction contained 5 bases not matched to a gene. This CDR3 spans 14 amino acids. Comment on this clone: Its antigen is still unknown.

The study, taken as a whole, reports: Shared CDR3 numbers were not associated with age, concordance or severity. Unrelated CF individuals shared fewer identical clonotypes than monozygotic CF twins. Clonality was generally low (median around 0.009), higher in the most severe patients. V usage most resembled the co-twin in 13 of 16 pairs.

The chain joins TRBV5-4 to TRBJ2-2; 11 bases are a match to TRBD2. The sequence derives from a girl under 10 years old with cystic fibrosis. Sequencing used blood. CDR3 nucleotides: TGTGCCAGCACCACGACTAGCGGGGACGGGGAGCTGTTTTTT. Its protein product is CASTTTSGDGELFF. Full variable domain (missing parts from reference TRBV5-4 and TRBJ2-2): ETGVTQSPTHLIKTRGQQVTLRCSSQSGHNTVSWYQQALGQGPQFIFQYYREEENGRGNFPPRFSGLQFPNYSSELNVNALELDDSALYLCASTTTSGDGELFFGEGSRLTVL.